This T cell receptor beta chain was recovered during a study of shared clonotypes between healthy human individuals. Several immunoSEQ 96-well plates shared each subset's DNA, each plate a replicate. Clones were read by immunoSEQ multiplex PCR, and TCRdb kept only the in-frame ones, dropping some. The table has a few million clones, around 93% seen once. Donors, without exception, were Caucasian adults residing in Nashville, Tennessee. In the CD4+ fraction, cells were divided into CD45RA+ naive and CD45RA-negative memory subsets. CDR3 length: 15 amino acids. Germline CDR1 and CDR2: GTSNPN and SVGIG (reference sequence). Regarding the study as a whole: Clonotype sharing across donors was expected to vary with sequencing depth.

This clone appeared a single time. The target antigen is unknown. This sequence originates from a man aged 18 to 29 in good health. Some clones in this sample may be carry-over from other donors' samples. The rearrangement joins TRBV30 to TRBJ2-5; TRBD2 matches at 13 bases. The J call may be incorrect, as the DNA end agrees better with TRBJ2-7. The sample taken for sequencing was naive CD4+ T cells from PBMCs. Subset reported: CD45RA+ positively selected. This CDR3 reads CAWSTGLAGDYEQYF. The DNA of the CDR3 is TGTGCCTGGAGTACAGGACTAGCGGGGGACTACGAGCAGTACTTC.